The 27 T cell receptor beta chains below come from one sample, sequenced in a study of technical replicates of blood from several donors. Profiling relied on immunoSEQ multiplex PCR, and the TCRdb table lists in-frame clones only, not all of them. The table records over 25,000 clones, around nine tenths of them present only once. The source material was PBMCs. These receptors all come from a human donor in good health. Some clones in this sample may be carry-over from other donors' samples.

As DNA, the CDR3 is TGTGCCACCGCGGCCGACTTGACCTACAATGAGCAGTTCTTC. Its translation is CATAADLTYNEQFF. The rearrangement joins TRBV6-1 to TRBJ2-1; D unclear. The CDR3 length is 14 residues. Between the trimmed V and J ends, which lost 10 bases and 2 bases, there was a span of 15 bases. Per germline, CDR1 MNHNS and CDR2 SASEGT.

In its sample, this clone was seen once. V and J are TRBV5-4 and TRBJ2-5; no clear D gene. V gave up 1 base and J gave up 2 bases, with 6 bases separating them. This CDR3 spans 13 amino acids. Germline CDR1 reads SGHNT; CDR2 reads YYREEE (reference sequence). CDR3 DNA sequence: TGTGCCAGCAGCTTGAGACTGCAAGAGACCCAGTACTTC. It is translated as CASSLRLQETQYF.

The V and J genes are TRBV27 and TRBJ2-1; 8 nucleotides match TRBD2. From germline, CDR1 is MNHEY and CDR2 SMNVEV (reference sequence). The CDR3 runs 15 residues. The junction had 7 bases not matched to a gene; V was cut back by 5 bases and J by 4 bases. The CDR3 nucleotides read TGTGCCAGCAGTCTCGAGCGGGAGTGGTACAATGAGCAGTTCTTC. Protein: CASSLEREWYNEQFF.

The CDR3 reads CASSQWTVNYGYTF. DNA for the CDR3: TGTGCCAGCAGCCAGTGGACAGTGAACTATGGCTACACCTTC. The rearrangement links TRBV14 to TRBJ1-2, with a possible D match to TRBD1 (6 bases). The CDR3 spans 14 residues. The germline V and J ends were trimmed by 3 bases and 2 bases, with 10 bases remaining between them. Germline V gene lookup returns CDR1 SGHDN and CDR2 FVKESK. Variable domain in full (rest from reference TRBV14 and TRBJ1-2): EAGVTQFPSHSVIEKGQTVTLRCDPISGHDNLYWYRRVMGKEIKFLLHFVKESKQDESGMPNNRFLAERTGGTYSTLKVQPAELEDSGVYFCASSQWTVNYGYTFGSGTRLTVV.

The chain has TRBV4-3 and TRBJ1-6; maybe TRBD1 (5 bases). V lost 0 bases and J lost 7, with 7 bases in between. The CDR3 length is 14 residues. Germline V gives CDR1 LGHNA, CDR2 YSLEER. The CDR3 DNA reads as TGCGCCAGCAGCCAAGATGGGGGGAATTCACCCCTCCACTTT. Its translation is CASSQDGGNSPLHF.

This chain uses TRBV29-1 with TRBJ2-6; 10 bases map to TRBD1. From germline, CDR1 is SQVTM and CDR2 ANQGSEA. The J segment lost 0 bases and the V segment lost 3 bases, leaving 2 bases of the junction unmatched. This CDR3 is 16 amino acids long. The CDR3 coding sequence is TGCAGCGTTGAGACAGGGGGCCCCTCTGGGGCCAACGTCCTGACTTTC. Protein: CSVETGGPSGANVLTF.

The J gene is TRBJ2-3, the V gene TRBV6-5; 8 nucleotides line up with TRBD2. CDR1 is MNHEY and CDR2 is SVGAGI in the germline V gene. The V gene end was trimmed by 2 bases and the J gene end by 1 base; junction bases not matched to a gene: 2. CDR3 length equals 15 residues. The CDR3 is CASSYRGGRTDTQYF. CDR3 nucleotide sequence: TGTGCCAGCAGTTACCGGGGGGGCCGCACAGATACGCAGTATTTT.

The rearrangement links TRBV6-6 to TRBJ2-7, with a tentative D call TRBD2 (6 bases). The CDR3 has 13 amino acids. V lost 10 bases to trimming and J lost 2 bases, with 15 bases between them. Per germline, CDR1 MNHNY and CDR2 SVGAGI (reference sequence). This CDR3 is CATSGLGAYEQYF. CDR3 DNA: TGTGCCACCTCGGGACTTGGCGCCTACGAGCAGTACTTC.

The chain has TRBV5-4 and TRBJ2-1; 10 nucleotides line up with TRBD2. V lost 5 bases and J lost 1; bases outside the gene matches: 6. The CDR3 is made up of 16 amino acids. Germline V gene lookup returns CDR1 SGHNT and CDR2 YYREEE (reference sequence). The CDR3 region is CASRSSGRGSYNEQFF. The CDR3 DNA sequence: TGTGCCAGCAGGTCTAGCGGGAGAGGGTCCTACAATGAGCAGTTCTTC.

This clone was recorded only once. The chain has TRBV10-3 and TRBJ1-3; 7 positions match TRBD1. V shed 2 bases and J 6 bases; nucleotides not matched to a gene: 10. The CDR3 sequence is 16 residues long. The germline V gene encodes CDR1 ENHRY and CDR2 SYGVKD. CDR3 sequence reads: CAISETGTAKTNTIYF. The CDR3 DNA reads as TGTGCCATCAGTGAGACCGGGACAGCGAAGACAAACACCATATATTTT.

V and J are TRBV6-5 and TRBJ2-7; D not resolved. This CDR3 spans 15 amino acids. Germline CDR1 is MNHEY and CDR2 is SVGAGI. V dropped 0 bases and J dropped 0 bases, with 9 bases sitting between them. CDR3 region: CASSYSAPGSYEQYF. The CDR3 nucleotides read TGTGCCAGCAGTTACTCGGCGCCGGGCTCCTACGAGCAGTACTTC.

The chain combines TRBV30 with TRBJ2-6; D possibly corresponds to TRBD1 (6 bases). The CDR3 contains 14 residues. Trimming took 6 bases from V and 4 from J, leaving 13 bases between them. Germline-derived CDR1 and CDR2 are GTSNPN and SVGIG (reference sequence). CDR3 DNA: TGTGCCTGTTCAACAGGGACGGGGGCCAACGTCCTGACTTTC. Residues: CACSTGTGANVLTF.

The sample holds one count of this clone. V is TRBV6-5 and J is TRBJ1-6; tentatively, D is TRBD1 (6 bases). Deletions cut 0 bases from V and 9 bases from J, with 12 bases between. This CDR3 has 15 residues. Germline values: CDR1 MNHEY, CDR2 SVGAGI. In DNA form, the CDR3 reads TGTGCCAGCAGTTACTCGAAACAGGGTGGTTCACCCCTCCACTTT. Translated: CASSYSKQGGSPLHF.

This chain links TRBV15 with TRBJ1-1; no firm D call. The V end was cut by 1 base, the J end by 1 base, with 13 bases between. CDR1 and CDR2 (germline): LNHNV, YYDKDF (reference sequence). The CDR3 spans 16 residues. The CDR3 is CATSRVSSRENTEAFF. The CDR3 DNA sequence: TGTGCCACCAGCAGAGTGTCAAGCCGGGAGAACACTGAAGCTTTCTTT.

The chain employs TRBV7-9 and TRBJ1-6, with 7 bases that match TRBD1. Germline assignment: CDR1 SEHNR and CDR2 FQNEAQ (reference sequence). This CDR3 spans 14 amino acids. Trimming cost V 1 base and J 7 bases; bases outside gene matches: 1. CDR3 protein: CASSLGDSNSPLHF. DNA for the CDR3: TGTGCCAGCAGCTTAGGGGACAGCAATTCACCCCTCCACTTT.

The chain is built from TRBV19 and TRBJ1-2, with 8 bases aligning to TRBD1. The germline V gene encodes CDR1 LNHDA and CDR2 SQIVND (reference sequence). The CDR3 extends over 17 amino acids. The ends lost 0 bases at V and 2 bases at J; junction bases unmatched: 8. CDR3 protein: CASSIDSSGQVNYGYTF. CDR3 DNA: TGTGCCAGTAGTATAGACAGTTCGGGACAGGTGAACTATGGCTACACCTTC. The entire variable domain, with the rest obtained from reference TRBV19 and TRBJ1-2, is as follows: DGGITQSPKYLFRKEGQNVTLSCEQNLNHDAMYWYRQDPGQGLRLIYYSQIVNDFQKGDIAEGYSVSREKKESFPLTVTSAQKNPTAFYLCASSIDSSGQVNYGYTFGSGTRLTVV.

This rearrangement joins TRBV5-1 to TRBJ2-7; D is possibly TRBD2 (6 bases). CDR1 and CDR2 from the germline V gene are SGHRS and YFSETQ. This CDR3 comprises 12 residues. Deletions cut 0 bases from V and 5 bases from J, with 6 bases between. The CDR3 nucleotides read TGCGCCAGCAGCTTGGAGCGGGACGAGCAGTACTTC. Translated, it gives CASSLERDEQYF.

The CDR3 region is CASSLTGGAANVLTF. For the CDR3, the DNA is TGCGCCAGCAGTCTTACAGGGGGCGCGGCCAACGTCCTGACTTTC. J is TRBJ2-6 and V is TRBV4-1; 9 nucleotides agree with TRBD1. CDR1 is MGHRA, CDR2 YSYEKL, per germline. V gave up 6 bases and J gave up 6 bases; unmatched junction bases: 6. There are 15 residues in the CDR3.

The rearrangement links TRBV6-1 to TRBJ1-5, with D maybe TRBD1 (5 bases). CDR1 and CDR2 (germline): MNHNS, SASEGT. The CDR3 length is 15 residues. With 4 bases removed from V and 7 bases from J, the gap between germline ends came to 17 bases. CDR3 sequence: CASSVGGNNLQPQHF. The DNA of the CDR3 is TGTGCCAGCAGTGTGGGGGGGAACAACCTACAGCCCCAGCATTTT.

The rearrangement links TRBV7-3 to TRBJ2-3; possibly TRBD1 for D (5 bases). The CDR3 has 14 residues. Trimming pared 5 bases from V and 0 bases from J, leaving 9 bases between. Germline V gives CDR1 SGHTA, CDR2 FQGTGA. The CDR3 region has the DNA TGTGCCAGCAGCCTGAGACAGAGCACAGATACGCAGTATTTT. This gives the protein CASSLRQSTDTQYF.

The chain carries TRBV7-6 and TRBJ2-1, with 8 bases lining up with TRBD2. This CDR3 spans 17 amino acids. The germline gives CDR1 SGHVS, CDR2 FNYEAQ. V lost 4 bases, J lost 0 bases, and 8 bases stayed unmatched. For the CDR3, the DNA is TGTGCCAGCAGCTCCAGGACTAGCCCGAGCTCCTACAATGAGCAGTTCTTC. This encodes CASSSRTSPSSYNEQFF.

This clone was seen only a few times. This rearrangement joins TRBV27 to TRBJ2-3; D is possibly TRBD2 (5 bases). This CDR3 contains 16 residues. Germline V CDR1 and CDR2: MNHEY, SMNVEV (reference sequence). Trimming removed 5 bases from V and 0 bases from J, with 15 bases in between. The CDR3 reads CASSPQWGESTDTQYF. Written as DNA, the CDR3 is TGTGCCAGCAGTCCCCAATGGGGAGAGAGCACAGATACGCAGTATTTT.

This rearrangement joins TRBV4-2 to TRBJ2-1; 11 positions match TRBD2. The CDR3 spans 20 residues. In germline, CDR1 is LGHNA, CDR2 YNFKEQ. Losses at the gene ends were 1 base for V and 4 bases for J; bases not matched to a gene: 15. The chain's CDR3 is CASSQGTGSGGAVGYNEQFF. The CDR3, as DNA: TGTGCCAGCAGCCAAGGGACGGGTAGCGGGGGGGCGGTAGGGTACAATGAGCAGTTCTTC.

V is TRBV9 and J is TRBJ1-1; 10 positions match TRBD1. Germline CDR1 reads SGDLS; CDR2 reads YYNGEE. The ends lost 3 bases at V and 10 bases at J; junction bases unmatched: 6. This CDR3 spans 13 amino acids. For the CDR3, the DNA is TGTGCCAGCAGCGGGAACCGGGACAGGGGAGCTTTCTTT. It specifies CASSGNRDRGAFF.

The chain recombines TRBV4-1 with TRBJ2-7; 16 bases agree with TRBD2. From germline, CDR1 is MGHRA and CDR2 YSYEKL. The trim removed 1 base at V and 2 bases at J, leaving 11 bases unmatched. The CDR3 is made up of 20 amino acids. DNA of the CDR3: TGCGCCAGCAGCCAAGCGGGGTGGGGGACTAGCGGGGGGGCCGCCTACGAGCAGTACTTC. It translates to CASSQAGWGTSGGAAYEQYF.

The rearrangement links TRBV2 to TRBJ1-2; 7 nucleotides align to TRBD1. The V gene's germline CDR1 is SNHLY and CDR2 FYNNEI. There are 14 residues in the CDR3. J lost 2 bases, V lost 7 bases, and 7 bases had no gene match. CDR3 nucleotide sequence: TGTGCCAGCACCGGGGACAGCCTAAACTATGGCTACACCTTC. Translating it yields CASTGDSLNYGYTF. Using reference TRBV2 and TRBJ1-2 for the parts outside the CDR3, the full variable domain is EPEVTQTPSHQVTQMGQEVILRCVPISNHLYFYWYRQILGQKVEFLVSFYNNEISEKSEIFDDQFSVERPDGSNFTLKIRSTKLEDSAMYFCASTGDSLNYGYTFGSGTRLTVV.

The chain links TRBV4-3 to TRBJ1-2, with a possible D match to TRBD1 (6 bases). Germline CDR1 and CDR2: LGHNA and YSLEER. The CDR3 spans 16 residues. V was shortened by 0 bases and J by 3 bases, with 14 bases between the two germline ends. In nucleotides, the CDR3 is TGCGCCAGCAGCCAAGATACTTCGGGGGGCGACTATGGCTACACCTTC. It encodes CASSQDTSGGDYGYTF.